The next 17 T cell receptor beta chains were all read from a single sample in a study of shared clonotypes between healthy human individuals. Assay: immunoSEQ multiplex PCR; the TCRdb copy retains only in-frame clones and omits some. This table has 2,500,000 or so clones, under 95% appearing once. The sequencing sample was made of naive CD4+ T cells from PBMCs. Noted subset: CD45RA+ positively selected. The receptors were gathered from a man younger than 35 in good health. Some clones in this sample may be carry-over from other donors' samples.

The chain recombines TRBV28 with TRBJ1-5; D is perhaps TRBD1 (6 bases). Germline values: CDR1 MDHEN, CDR2 SYDVKM. The V end lost 3 bases, the J end lost 0 bases, and 15 bases lay between the germline ends. This CDR3 spans 17 amino acids. CDR3 loop: CASSFVQGLNSNQPQHF. Written as DNA, the CDR3 is TGTGCCAGCAGTTTCGTACAGGGCCTAAATAGCAATCAGCCCCAGCATTTT.

The chain recombines TRBV28 with TRBJ2-7, with 7 bases fitting TRBD2. The germline gives CDR1 MDHEN, CDR2 SYDVKM. J was trimmed by 2 bases and V by 2 bases; bases with no gene match: 9. This CDR3 is built from 16 residues. CDR3 sequence: CASSLGMRGLPYEQYF. CDR3 bases: TGTGCCAGCAGTTTAGGGATGCGGGGACTACCCTACGAGCAGTACTTC.

This chain uses TRBV9 with TRBJ2-7, with D possibly being TRBD1 or TRBD2 (5 bases each). CDR1 and CDR2 from the germline V gene are SGDLS and YYNGEE. The CDR3 consists of 16 residues. The V end lost 0 bases, the J end lost 2 bases, and 15 bases lay between the germline ends. The CDR3 DNA follows: TGTGCCAGCAGCGTAGGGGGCAGCGGATGGACCTACGAGCAGTACTTC. The encoded protein is CASSVGGSGWTYEQYF.

The chain joins TRBV2 to TRBJ1-2, with unresolved D. CDR1 is SNHLY and CDR2 is FYNNEI in the germline V gene. Trimming left V 2 bases short and J 5 bases short, with 6 bases between. The CDR3 is 12 amino acids. The CDR3 here is CASSEWQYGYTF. The DNA for the CDR3 is TGTGCCAGCAGTGAATGGCAGTATGGCTACACCTTC.

V is TRBV6-4 and J is TRBJ2-1; 14 positions agree with TRBD2. Germline trimming cut 3 bases from V and 2 bases from J; bases unmatched to any gene: 12. Germline assignment: CDR1 MRHNA and CDR2 SNTAGT. The CDR3 sequence is 20 residues long. The CDR3 spells CASSERGTSGSHTAYNEQFF. In DNA form, the CDR3 reads TGTGCCAGCAGTGAACGTGGGACTAGCGGGAGCCATACCGCCTACAATGAGCAGTTCTTC.

The chain joins TRBV25-1 to TRBJ2-7; 9 bases line up with TRBD1. Germline CDR1 reads MGHDK; CDR2 reads SYGVNS. V was pared by 2 bases and J by 4 bases, with 6 bases of the junction left unmatched. CDR3 length equals 15 residues. CDR3 loop: CASSEGYRGLYEQYF. The CDR3 DNA sequence: TGTGCCAGCAGTGAAGGATACAGGGGGCTGTACGAGCAGTACTTC.

This clone came up once. The chain has TRBV2 and TRBJ2-3; D is ambiguous. The germline V gene encodes CDR1 SNHLY and CDR2 FYNNEI. CDR3 size: 14 residues. V was pared by 6 bases and J by 2 bases, with 12 bases between. The CDR3 bases are TGTGCCAGCAGCCTGAGTCCTGACACAGATACGCAGTATTTT. Its translation: CASSLSPDTDTQYF.

The chain links TRBV11-2 to TRBJ1-1; D is ambiguous. Per the germline V gene, CDR1 is SGHAT and CDR2 is FQNNGV. V lost 2 bases and J lost 4, with 8 bases in between. This CDR3 spans 13 amino acids. The CDR3 is CASSLLRGTEAFF. For the CDR3, the DNA is TGTGCCAGCAGCTTATTACGAGGCACTGAAGCTTTCTTT.

This clone was seen a single time. Other DNA sequences in the same sample also yield this CDR3. J is TRBJ2-2 and V is TRBV29-1; possibly TRBD2 for D (6 bases). Germline V lookup: CDR1 SQVTM, CDR2 ANQGSEA. CDR3 length: 11 residues. V dropped 4 bases and J dropped 6 bases, with 6 bases sitting between them. CDR3 nucleotides: TGCAGCGTTGGGGGGGCCGGGGAGCTGTTTTTT. Translating gives CSVGGAGELFF.

This chain links TRBV2 with TRBJ2-7, with a possible D match to TRBD2 (5 bases). Between the trimmed V and J ends, which lost 4 bases and 6 bases, there was a span of 16 bases. Germline V CDR1 and CDR2: SNHLY, FYNNEI. The CDR3 has 14 amino acids. This CDR3 reads CASSVEGLGGEQYF. The CDR3 DNA reads as TGTGCCAGCAGTGTTGAAGGACTTGGTGGCGAGCAGTACTTC.

Comment on this clone: The same CDR3 can be traced to other DNA sequences in this sample. V and J are TRBV6-6 and TRBJ2-7; D uncertain. The CDR3 is 12 amino acids. Germline lookup yields CDR1 MNHNY and CDR2 SVGAGI (reference sequence). Trimming removed 6 bases at V and 3 bases at J, with 9 bases between. CDR3 bases: TGTGCCAGCAGGACGGAGAGCTACGAGCAGTACTTC. Its protein product is CASRTESYEQYF.

This chain joins TRBV6-5 and TRBJ1-5; the D is unclear. CDR3 length equals 14 residues. Germline V gene data show CDR1 as MNHEY and CDR2 as SVGAGI. Trimming removed 5 bases at V and 4 bases at J, with 12 bases between. The CDR3 here is CASSLKRGNQPQHF. The CDR3 DNA reads TGTGCCAGCAGTCTTAAACGGGGTAATCAGCCCCAGCATTTT.

J is TRBJ2-2 and V is TRBV2, with D hard to call. Germline lookup yields CDR1 SNHLY and CDR2 FYNNEI. Between the trimmed V and J ends, which lost 3 bases and 0 bases, there was a span of 8 bases. The CDR3 runs 15 residues. For the CDR3, the DNA is TGTGCCAGCAGTGACGGCGGAGCGAACACCGGGGAGCTGTTTTTT. It encodes CASSDGGANTGELFF.

The rearrangement uses TRBV18 and TRBJ2-3; D tentatively reads TRBD1 or TRBD2 (5 bases each). V was clipped by 6 bases and J by 14 bases, with 18 bases between them. There are 12 residues in the CDR3. Germline V gene sequence: CDR1 KGHSH, CDR2 LQKENI. The CDR3 nucleotides are TGTGCCAGCTCGCCAGGGACCGATTCTCCGTATTTT. Residues: CASSPGTDSPYF.

This chain links TRBV7-9 with TRBJ1-1; possibly TRBD1 for D (5 bases). Germline-derived CDR1 and CDR2 are SEHNR and FQNEAQ (reference sequence). CDR3 length: 14 residues. V gave up 9 bases and J gave up 4 bases, with 18 bases separating them. The CDR3 DNA reads TGTGCCAGGGACCACCTTGGGGGGGGCACTGAAGCTTTCTTT. It translates to CARDHLGGGTEAFF.

The chain couples TRBV6-1 to TRBJ1-1; 11 bases are a match to TRBD1. V dropped 8 bases and J dropped 6; count of bases not matched to a gene: 8. Looked up from germline, CDR1 is MNHNS and CDR2 is SASEGT. There are 14 residues in the CDR3. CDR3 protein: CASGRTGGFAEAFF. The CDR3 nucleotides read TGTGCCAGCGGTCGGACAGGGGGCTTTGCTGAAGCTTTCTTT.

The chain is built from TRBV15 and TRBJ1-5; D ambiguous. Germline assignment: CDR1 LNHNV and CDR2 YYDKDF (reference sequence). The CDR3 loop spans 17 amino acids. V was cut by 0 bases and J by 7 bases, with 19 bases left in between. CDR3 protein: CATSRDPSGRKAQPQHF. CDR3 bases: TGTGCCACCAGCAGAGACCCCAGCGGGCGCAAAGCCCAGCCCCAGCATTTT.